Here is one TCR beta chain with its context. The sample belongs to a study of blood T cell repertoires in COVID-19. The germline CDR1 and CDR2 sequences are SEHNR and FQNEAQ (reference sequence). The V end was cut by 1 base, the J end by 1 base, with 11 bases between. The CDR3 covers 16 residues. Only in-frame clones appear in the TCRdb table, and some are missing; sequencing was by immunoSEQ multiplex PCR. The sample consists of under 200,000 clones, 86% of them appearing once. Participant-given clinical history determined each cohort assignment. This sequence joins TRBV7-9 and TRBJ2-1; unclear D gene. This clonotype was obtained from a woman in her thirties or forties in a cohort exposed to, infected with or recovered from COVID-19 (not recorded which). Sequenced sample: PBMCs or T cells enriched from blood (not recorded which). Here the CDR3 DNA reads TGTGCCAGCAGCTTAGGCAGTCCCGTTTCCTACAATGAGCAGTTCTTC. This sequence encodes CASSLGSPVSYNEQFF. Together with reference TRBV7-9 and TRBJ2-1, the CDR3 gives the full variable domain: DTGVSQNPRHKITKRGQNVTFRCDPISEHNRLYWYRQTLGQGPEFLTYFQNEAQLEKSRLLSDRFSAERPKGSFSTLEIQRTEQGDSAMYLCASSLGSPVSYNEQFFGPGTRLTVL.